This T cell receptor beta chain was identified during a study of beta chain features in type 1 diabetes. Across the study: Similarity in age, gender and cell yields was seen between patients and healthy donors.

CDR3 size: 16 residues. Since all of the isolated RNA was reverse transcribed, expressed TCRB transcripts were what got sequenced. TCRdb keeps only in-frame clones here, not all; method: immunoSEQ multiplex PCR. Counted here are under 900,000 clones, roughly 17% occurring once; the ten biggest clones make up about 0.025%. The receptor was derived from a woman aged 18 to 35 in good health. Sequenced: naive CD4+ T cells from blood. The V and J genes are TRBV12-2 and TRBJ1-1. TRBV12-2 is annotated as a pseudogene. CDR3 sequence: CASKSRSNPGSTEAFF. The CDR3 bases are TGTGCCAGCAAGTCCCGGTCCAACCCGGGGAGCACTGAAGCTTTCTTT.